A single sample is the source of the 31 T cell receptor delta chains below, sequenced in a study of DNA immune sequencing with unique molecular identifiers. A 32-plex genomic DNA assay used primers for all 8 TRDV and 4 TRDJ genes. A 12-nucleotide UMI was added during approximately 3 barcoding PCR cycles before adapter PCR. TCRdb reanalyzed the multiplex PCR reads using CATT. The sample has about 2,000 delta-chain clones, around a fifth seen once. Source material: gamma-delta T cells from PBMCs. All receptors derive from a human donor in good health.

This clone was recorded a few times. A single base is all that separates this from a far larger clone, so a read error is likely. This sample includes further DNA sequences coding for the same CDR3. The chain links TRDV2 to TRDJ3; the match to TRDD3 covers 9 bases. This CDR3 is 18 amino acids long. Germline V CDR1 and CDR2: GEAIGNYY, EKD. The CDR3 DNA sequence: TGTGCCTGTGACACGGCGGGGATACGCGATTGGGACACCCGACAGATGTTTTTT. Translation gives CACDTAGIRDWDTRQMFF.

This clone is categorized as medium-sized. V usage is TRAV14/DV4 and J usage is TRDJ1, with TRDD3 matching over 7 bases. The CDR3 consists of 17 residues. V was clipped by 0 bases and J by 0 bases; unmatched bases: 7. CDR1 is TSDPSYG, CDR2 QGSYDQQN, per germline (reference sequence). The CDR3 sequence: CAMREGRGILYTDKLIF. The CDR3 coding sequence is TGTGCAATGAGAGAGGGGCGGGGGATTTTGTACACCGATAAACTCATCTTT.

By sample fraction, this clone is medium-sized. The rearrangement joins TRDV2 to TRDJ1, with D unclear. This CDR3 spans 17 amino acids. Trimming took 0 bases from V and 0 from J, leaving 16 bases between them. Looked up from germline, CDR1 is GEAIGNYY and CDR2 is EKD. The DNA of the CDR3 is TGTGCCTGTGACACCCTGCATCGGACATTGTACACCGATAAACTCATCTTT. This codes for CACDTLHRTLYTDKLIF.

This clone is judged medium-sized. DNA for the CDR3: TGTGCCTGTGACACCGTCGGGGAACCATACACCGATAAACTCATCTTT. Amino acids: CACDTVGEPYTDKLIF. The chain has TRDV2 and TRDJ1; maybe TRDD3 (5 bases). CDR1 is GEAIGNYY, CDR2 EKD, per germline. The CDR3 is 16 amino acids. Between the trimmed V and J ends, which lost 0 bases and 0 bases, there was a span of 13 bases.

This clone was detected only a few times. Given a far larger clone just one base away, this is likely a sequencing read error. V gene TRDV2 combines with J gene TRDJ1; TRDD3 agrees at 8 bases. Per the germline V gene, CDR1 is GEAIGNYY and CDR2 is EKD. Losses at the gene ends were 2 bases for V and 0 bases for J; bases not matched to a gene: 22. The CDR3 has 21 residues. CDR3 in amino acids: CACDKVPSGGDNGPYTDKLIF. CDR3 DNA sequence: TGTGCCTGTGACAAAGTTCCTTCCGGGGGGGATAATGGCCCTTACACCGATAAACTCATCTTT.

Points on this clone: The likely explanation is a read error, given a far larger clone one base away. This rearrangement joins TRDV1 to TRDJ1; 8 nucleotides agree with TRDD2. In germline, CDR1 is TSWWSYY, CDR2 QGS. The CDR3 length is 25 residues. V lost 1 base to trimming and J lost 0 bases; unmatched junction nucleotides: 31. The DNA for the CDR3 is TGTGCTCTTGGGGAACCGAAGCAAACTGTCTTCCTACTGTGGGATATCTCCAGGTACACCGATAAACTCATCTTT. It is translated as CALGEPKQTVFLLWDISRYTDKLIF.

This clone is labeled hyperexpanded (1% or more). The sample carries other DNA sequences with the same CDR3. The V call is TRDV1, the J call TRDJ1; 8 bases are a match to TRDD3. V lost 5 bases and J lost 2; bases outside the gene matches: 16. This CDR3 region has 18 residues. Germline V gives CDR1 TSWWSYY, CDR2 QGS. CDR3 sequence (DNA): TGTGCTCTTGGGTTGTCCTCAGTGTACTGGGGGGTTACCGATAAACTCATCTTT. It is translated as CALGLSSVYWGVTDKLIF.

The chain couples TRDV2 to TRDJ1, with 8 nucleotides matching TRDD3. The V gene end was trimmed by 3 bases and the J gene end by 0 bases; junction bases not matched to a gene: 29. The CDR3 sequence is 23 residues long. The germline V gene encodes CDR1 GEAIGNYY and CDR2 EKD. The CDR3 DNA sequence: TGTGCCTGTGACCATAGGTGTCCTAACACCAGAGTTTTGGTACTGGGGGACACCGATAAACTCATCTTT. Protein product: CACDHRCPNTRVLVLGDTDKLIF.

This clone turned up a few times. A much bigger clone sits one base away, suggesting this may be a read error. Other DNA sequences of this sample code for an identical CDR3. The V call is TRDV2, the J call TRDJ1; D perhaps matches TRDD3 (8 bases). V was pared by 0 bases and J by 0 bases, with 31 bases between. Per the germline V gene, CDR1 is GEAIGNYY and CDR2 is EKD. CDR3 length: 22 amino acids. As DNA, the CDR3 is TGTGCCTGTGACACCCCTTTCCTACAGGGGACTGGGGGTCGAGAGTACACCGATAAACTCATCTTT. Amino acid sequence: CACDTPFLQGTGGREYTDKLIF.

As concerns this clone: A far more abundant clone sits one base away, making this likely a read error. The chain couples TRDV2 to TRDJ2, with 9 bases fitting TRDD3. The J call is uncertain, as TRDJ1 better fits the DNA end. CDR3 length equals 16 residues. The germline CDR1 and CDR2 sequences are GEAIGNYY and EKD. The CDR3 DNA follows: TGTGCCTGTGACCGACTACTGGGGGAAGGCACCGATAAACTCATCTTT. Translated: CACDRLLGEGTDKLIF.

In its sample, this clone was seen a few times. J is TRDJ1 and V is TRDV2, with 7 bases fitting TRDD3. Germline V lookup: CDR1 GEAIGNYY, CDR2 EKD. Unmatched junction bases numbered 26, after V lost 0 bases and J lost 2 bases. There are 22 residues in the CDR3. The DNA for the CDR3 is TGTGCCTGTGACACCGTGGGTGGGCAGGACCTGGGGGCCCCGCGTTGGACCGATAAACTCATCTTT. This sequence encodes CACDTVGGQDLGAPRWTDKLIF.

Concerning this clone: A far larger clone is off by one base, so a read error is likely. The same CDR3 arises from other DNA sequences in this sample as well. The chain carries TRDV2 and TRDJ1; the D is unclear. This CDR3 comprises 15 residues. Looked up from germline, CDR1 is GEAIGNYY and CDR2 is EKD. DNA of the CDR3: TGTGCCTGCGACACAGCGGGCGGGACGAGGGATAAACTCATCTTT. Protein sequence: CACDTAGGTRDKLIF.

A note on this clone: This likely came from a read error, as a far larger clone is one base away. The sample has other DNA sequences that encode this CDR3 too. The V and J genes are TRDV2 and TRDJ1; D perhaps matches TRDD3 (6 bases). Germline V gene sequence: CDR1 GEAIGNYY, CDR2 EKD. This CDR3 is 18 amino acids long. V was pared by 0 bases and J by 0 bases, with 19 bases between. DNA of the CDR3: TGTGCCTGTGACACCCTACTGGGAGACCACTCTTACACCGATAAACTCATCTTT. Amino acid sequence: CACDTLLGDHSYTDKLIF.

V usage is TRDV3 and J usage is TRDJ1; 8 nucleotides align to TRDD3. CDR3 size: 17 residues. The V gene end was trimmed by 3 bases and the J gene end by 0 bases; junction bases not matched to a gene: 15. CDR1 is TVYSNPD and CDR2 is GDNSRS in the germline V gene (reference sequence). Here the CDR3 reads CAFQPTGGGSYTDKLIF. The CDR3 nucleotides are TGTGCCTTCCAACCAACTGGGGGGGGTTCGTACACCGATAAACTCATCTTT.

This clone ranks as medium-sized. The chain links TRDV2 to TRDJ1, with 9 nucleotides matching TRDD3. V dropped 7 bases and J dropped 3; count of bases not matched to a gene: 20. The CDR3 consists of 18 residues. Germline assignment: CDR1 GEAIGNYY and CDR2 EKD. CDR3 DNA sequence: TGTGCCTGCCACCCGGTAGGGGTGGGGGATATAAATGCCGATAAACTCATCTTT. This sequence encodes CACHPVGVGDINADKLIF.

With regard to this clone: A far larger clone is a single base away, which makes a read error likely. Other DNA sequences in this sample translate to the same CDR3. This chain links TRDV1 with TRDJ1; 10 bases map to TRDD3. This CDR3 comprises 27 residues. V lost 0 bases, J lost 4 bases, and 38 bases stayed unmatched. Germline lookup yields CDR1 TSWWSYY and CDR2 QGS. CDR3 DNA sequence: TGTGCTCTTGGGGAACTAAAAATTTGGTCCTATTGTCTTCTTTGGGGGGATACGCAATCGGAGGTCGATAAACTCATCTTT. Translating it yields CALGELKIWSYCLLWGDTQSEVDKLIF.

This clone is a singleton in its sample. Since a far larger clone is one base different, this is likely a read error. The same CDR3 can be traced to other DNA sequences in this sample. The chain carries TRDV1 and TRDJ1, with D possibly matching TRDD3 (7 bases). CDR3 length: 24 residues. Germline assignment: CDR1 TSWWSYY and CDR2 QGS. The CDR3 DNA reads TGTGCTCTTGGGGAACTTCTATACCTTCCCGTCGTACTGGGGTCTATAGATGACACCGATAAACTCATATTT. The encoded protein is CALGELLYLPVVLGSIDDTDKLIF.

CDR3 in DNA: TGTGCTCTTGGGGAACGGTGGGGGCTGAACCATAAACTCATCTTT. As protein: CALGERWGLNHKLIF. J is TRDJ1 and V is TRDV1; D may be TRDD3 (6 bases). The germline V gene encodes CDR1 TSWWSYY and CDR2 QGS. V was trimmed by 1 base and J by 6 bases, leaving 15 bases between them. This CDR3 is 15 amino acids long.

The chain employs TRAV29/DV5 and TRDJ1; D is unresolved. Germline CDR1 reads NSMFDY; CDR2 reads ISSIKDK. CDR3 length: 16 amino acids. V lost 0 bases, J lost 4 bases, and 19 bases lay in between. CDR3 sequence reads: CAASGRAFGWSDKLIF. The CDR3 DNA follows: TGTGCAGCAAGCGGGAGAGCCTTTGGGTGGAGCGATAAACTCATCTTT. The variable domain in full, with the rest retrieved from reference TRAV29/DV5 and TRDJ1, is DQQVKQNSPSLSVQEGRISILNCDYTNSMFDYFLWYKKYPAEGPTFLISISSIKDKNEDGRFTVFLNKSAKHLSLHIVPSQPGDSAVYFCAASGRAFGWSDKLIFGKGTRVTVEP.

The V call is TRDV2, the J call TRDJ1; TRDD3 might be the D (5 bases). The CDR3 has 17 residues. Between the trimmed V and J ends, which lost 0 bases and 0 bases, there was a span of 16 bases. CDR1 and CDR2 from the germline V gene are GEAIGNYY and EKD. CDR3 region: CACDTVGGPRYTDKLIF. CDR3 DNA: TGTGCCTGTGACACCGTCGGGGGTCCCAGATACACCGATAAACTCATCTTT.

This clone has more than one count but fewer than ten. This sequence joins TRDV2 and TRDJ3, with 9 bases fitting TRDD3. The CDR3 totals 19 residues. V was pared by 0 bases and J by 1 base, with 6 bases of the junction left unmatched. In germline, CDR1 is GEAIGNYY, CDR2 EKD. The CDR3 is CACDTGGYRESWDTRQMFF. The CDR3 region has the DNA TGTGCCTGTGACACCGGGGGATACAGGGAGTCCTGGGACACCCGACAGATGTTTTTC.

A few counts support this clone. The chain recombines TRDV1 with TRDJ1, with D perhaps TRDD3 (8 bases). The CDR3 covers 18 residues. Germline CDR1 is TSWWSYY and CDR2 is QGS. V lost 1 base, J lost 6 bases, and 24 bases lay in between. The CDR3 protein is CALGERSYILGGPHKLIF. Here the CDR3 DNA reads TGTGCTCTTGGGGAACGTTCCTACATACTGGGGGGACCTCATAAACTCATCTTT.

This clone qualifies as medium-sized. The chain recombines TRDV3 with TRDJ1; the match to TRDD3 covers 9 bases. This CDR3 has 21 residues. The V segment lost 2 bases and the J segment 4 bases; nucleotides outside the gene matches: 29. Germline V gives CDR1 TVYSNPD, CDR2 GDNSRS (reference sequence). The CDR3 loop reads CAFPFHTRLFILGEGGDKLIF. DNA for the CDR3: TGTGCCTTTCCTTTCCACACGCGCCTCTTCATACTGGGGGAAGGGGGCGATAAACTCATCTTT.

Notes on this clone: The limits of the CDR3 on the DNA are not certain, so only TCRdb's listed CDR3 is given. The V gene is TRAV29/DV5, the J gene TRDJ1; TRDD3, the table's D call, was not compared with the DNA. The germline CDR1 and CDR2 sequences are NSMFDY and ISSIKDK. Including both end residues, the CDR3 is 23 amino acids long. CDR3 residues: CSVLLCSRAFFLGDTLYTDKLIF.

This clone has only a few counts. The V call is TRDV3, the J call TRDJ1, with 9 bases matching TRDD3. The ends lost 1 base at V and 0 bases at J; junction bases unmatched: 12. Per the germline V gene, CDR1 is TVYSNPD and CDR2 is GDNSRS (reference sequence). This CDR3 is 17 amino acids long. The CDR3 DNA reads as TGTGCCTTTATTTTACTCGGGGGATACCGGTACACCGATAAACTCATCTTT. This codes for CAFILLGGYRYTDKLIF.

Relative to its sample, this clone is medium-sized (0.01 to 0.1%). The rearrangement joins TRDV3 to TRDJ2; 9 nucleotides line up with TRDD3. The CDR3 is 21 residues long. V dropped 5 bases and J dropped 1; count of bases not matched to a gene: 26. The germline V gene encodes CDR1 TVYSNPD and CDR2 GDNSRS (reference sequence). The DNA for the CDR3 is TGTGCCGCCAACTTCCACTCCCGGCACTGGGGGAGGGCCGATTTGACAGCACAACTCTTCTTT. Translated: CAANFHSRHWGRADLTAQLFF.

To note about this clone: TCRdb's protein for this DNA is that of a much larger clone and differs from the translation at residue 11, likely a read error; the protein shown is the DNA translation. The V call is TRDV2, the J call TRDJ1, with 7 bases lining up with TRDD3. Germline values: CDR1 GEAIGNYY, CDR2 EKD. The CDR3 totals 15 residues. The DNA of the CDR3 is TGTGCCTGTGACCTACTGGGGACAGACACCTATAAACTCATCTTT. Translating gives CACDLLGTDTYKLIF.

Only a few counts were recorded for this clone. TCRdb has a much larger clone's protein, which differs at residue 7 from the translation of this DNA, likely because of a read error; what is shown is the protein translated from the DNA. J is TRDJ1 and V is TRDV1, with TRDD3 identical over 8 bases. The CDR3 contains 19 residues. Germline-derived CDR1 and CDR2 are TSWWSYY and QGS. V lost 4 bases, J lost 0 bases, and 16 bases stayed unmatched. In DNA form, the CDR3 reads TGTGCTCTTGGGGCCTTCTTCTACGACTGGGGGTTATACACCGATAAACTCATCTTT. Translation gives CALGAFFYDWGLYTDKLIF.

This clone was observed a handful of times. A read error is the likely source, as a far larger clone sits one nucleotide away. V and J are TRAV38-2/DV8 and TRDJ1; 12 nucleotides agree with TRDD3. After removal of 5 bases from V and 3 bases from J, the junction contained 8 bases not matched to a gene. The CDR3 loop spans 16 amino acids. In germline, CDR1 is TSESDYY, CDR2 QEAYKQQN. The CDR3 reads CAYSLPTGGYPDKLIF. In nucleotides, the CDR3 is TGTGCTTATAGCCTTCCTACTGGGGGATACCCCGATAAACTCATCTTT.

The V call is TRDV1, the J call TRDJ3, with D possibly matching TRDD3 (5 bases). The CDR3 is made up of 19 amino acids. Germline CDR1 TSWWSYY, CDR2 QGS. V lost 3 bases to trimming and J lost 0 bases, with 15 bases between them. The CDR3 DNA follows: TGTGCTCTTGGGGATCTGTATACGCTGGGCTCCTGGGACACCCGACAGATGTTTTTC. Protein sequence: CALGDLYTLGSWDTRQMFF.

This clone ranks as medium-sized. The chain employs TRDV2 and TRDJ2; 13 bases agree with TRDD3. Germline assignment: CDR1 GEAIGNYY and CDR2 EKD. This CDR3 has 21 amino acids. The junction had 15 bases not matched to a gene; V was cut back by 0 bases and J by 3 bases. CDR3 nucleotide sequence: TGTGCCTGTGACACCGTGGATGGAGGCACTGGGGGATACGAGGTGACAGCACAACTCTTCTTT. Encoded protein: CACDTVDGGTGGYEVTAQLFF.